The 28 T cell receptor beta chains below were found in one sample sequenced in a study of graft-versus-host responses after intestinal transplantation. What these receptors recognize is not known. Only in-frame clones appear in the TCRdb table, and some are missing; sequencing was by immunoSEQ multiplex PCR. The table lists around 88,000 clones, 80% to 85% of them singletons, with about 17% in the top ten. The sequencing here drew on unstimulated CD8+ T cells sorted from spleen or lymph node cells, taken before intestinal transplant. The receptors stem from a human donor who received an intestinal transplant.

The chain has TRBV15 and TRBJ2-3; D may correspond to TRBD1 or TRBD2 (5 bases each). V shed 1 base and J shed 2 bases, with 10 bases lying between them. Germline-derived CDR1 and CDR2 are LNHNV and YYDKDF (reference sequence). This CDR3 has 15 amino acids. In DNA form, the CDR3 reads TGTGCCACCAGCAGAGTTCCGGGGCTCACAGATACGCAGTATTTT. It translates to CATSRVPGLTDTQYF.

This chain uses TRBV19 with TRBJ2-1; D perhaps matches TRBD1 (6 bases). This CDR3 has 16 amino acids. Per the germline V gene, CDR1 is LNHDA and CDR2 is SQIVND (reference sequence). Deletions cut 3 bases from V and 9 bases from J, with 21 bases between. This CDR3 is CASSMRAGVWFGEQFF. In DNA form, the CDR3 reads TGTGCCAGTAGTATGAGGGCAGGGGTTTGGTTTGGTGAGCAGTTCTTC.

The V gene is TRBV11-3, the J gene TRBJ2-4; D may be TRBD2 (5 bases). The V end lost 4 bases, the J end lost 1 base, and 14 bases lay between the germline ends. The CDR3 is made up of 16 amino acids. Germline-derived CDR1 and CDR2 are SGHNT and YENEEA. CDR3 DNA sequence: TGTGCCAGCAGCTATAGGGTCGGCGGGGCCAAAAACATTCAGTACTTC. Amino acids: CASSYRVGGAKNIQYF.

The rearrangement joins TRBV29-1 to TRBJ2-7; the D is unclear. V was shortened by 6 bases and J by 0 bases, with 6 bases between the two germline ends. The germline CDR1 and CDR2 sequences are SQVTM and ANQGSEA. CDR3 size: 11 residues. CDR3 sequence (DNA): TGCAGCGTCCTCAGCTCCTACGAGCAGTACTTC. Translation gives CSVLSSYEQYF.

The chain uses TRBV9 and TRBJ2-7, with a possible D match to TRBD2 (6 bases). The CDR3 is 15 amino acids. Germline-derived CDR1 and CDR2 are SGDLS and YYNGEE. V was clipped by 0 bases and J by 5 bases, with 15 bases between them. This CDR3 is CASSVVGTSSDEQYF. In DNA, the CDR3 is TGTGCCAGCAGCGTAGTCGGAACTAGCAGCGACGAGCAGTACTTC. The full variable domain, rest sourced from reference TRBV9 and TRBJ2-7, is DSGVTQTPKHLITATGQRVTLRCSPRSGDLSVYWYQQSLDQGLQFLIQYYNGEERAKGNILERFSAQQFPDLHSELNLSSLELGDSALYFCASSVVGTSSDEQYFGPGTRLTVT.

V is TRBV19 and J is TRBJ2-1; 11 bases match TRBD2. Per germline, CDR1 LNHDA and CDR2 SQIVND (reference sequence). Unmatched junction bases numbered 8, after V lost 9 bases and J lost 7 bases. The CDR3 has 14 amino acids. Written as DNA, the CDR3 is TGTGCCAGCAAACTAGCGGGAGTTAGGAATGAGCAGTTCTTC. As protein: CASKLAGVRNEQFF.

This clone was seen only a few times. The chain employs TRBV9 and TRBJ2-5, with 9 positions matching TRBD2. Germline trimming cut 4 bases from V and 0 bases from J; bases unmatched to any gene: 4. This CDR3 spans 15 amino acids. CDR1 is SGDLS and CDR2 is YYNGEE in the germline V gene. The CDR3 nucleotides read TGTGCCAGCAGCTCGAGCGGGGGGAACCAAGAGACCCAGTACTTC. Translated, it gives CASSSSGGNQETQYF.

The chain recombines TRBV28 with TRBJ2-7; D gene unclear. Germline V gene lookup returns CDR1 MDHEN and CDR2 SYDVKM. Trimming took off 3 bases at V and 3 bases at J, with 9 bases between the two ends. The CDR3 has 13 residues. The CDR3 region has the DNA TGTGCCAGCAGTTTTAGGGCCTTCTACGAGCAGTACTTC. This codes for CASSFRAFYEQYF.

The chain joins TRBV7-9 to TRBJ1-1; no definite D call. Germline CDR1 SEHNR, CDR2 FQNEAQ (reference sequence). The CDR3 length is 14 residues. Trimming took off 0 bases at V and 4 bases at J, with 9 bases between the two ends. The CDR3 DNA follows: TGTGCCAGCAGCTTAGCGCGGCTAGTCACTGAAGCTTTCTTT. Amino acids: CASSLARLVTEAFF.

This chain uses TRBV4-2 with TRBJ2-1; 8 bases line up with TRBD2. Germline CDR1 is LGHNA and CDR2 is YNFKEQ. Unmatched junction bases numbered 8, after V lost 4 bases and J lost 6 bases. The CDR3 extends over 15 amino acids. The CDR3 DNA reads as TGTGCCAGCAGCCTATTTAGCGGGGAGTCCAATGAGCAGTTCTTC. Protein sequence: CASSLFSGESNEQFF.

V usage is TRBV9 and J usage is TRBJ2-3, with TRBD2 as a possible D gene (6 bases). This CDR3 spans 15 amino acids. Trimming removed 1 base from V and 0 bases from J, with 9 bases in between. The germline CDR1 and CDR2 sequences are SGDLS and YYNGEE. The CDR3, as DNA: TGTGCCAGCAGCGTACGGGACTCTAGCACAGATACGCAGTATTTT. The encoded protein is CASSVRDSSTDTQYF.

This chain uses TRBV5-1 with TRBJ1-2; D gene ambiguous. V gave up 5 bases and J gave up 3 bases, with 11 bases separating them. There are 13 residues in the CDR3. Germline-derived CDR1 and CDR2 are SGHRS and YFSETQ. CDR3 sequence (DNA): TGCGCCAGCAGTATTATGGAAGACTATGGCTACACCTTC. Translation gives CASSIMEDYGYTF.

The chain uses TRBV18 and TRBJ2-2, with 7 bases that match TRBD1. This CDR3 region has 14 residues. V dropped 2 bases and J dropped 7; count of bases not matched to a gene: 4. Germline values: CDR1 KGHSH, CDR2 LQKENI. In DNA, the CDR3 is TGTGCCAGCTCACCAGCCGGGACAGTCGGGGAGCTGTTTTTT. Amino acid sequence: CASSPAGTVGELFF.

This chain connects TRBV7-6 to TRBJ1-3, with D possibly being TRBD1 (5 bases). This CDR3 is built from 16 residues. With 5 bases removed from V and 1 base from J, the gap between germline ends came to 15 bases. The germline V gene has CDR1 SGHVS and CDR2 FNYEAQ. This CDR3 reads CASSQLDTLSGNTIYF. The CDR3 DNA reads as TGTGCCAGCAGCCAATTGGACACCCTGTCTGGAAACACCATATATTTT.

The V gene is TRBV4-1, the J gene TRBJ1-5; D is uncertain. The germline V gene has CDR1 MGHRA and CDR2 YSYEKL. This CDR3 contains 14 residues. The ends were cut back, 1 base at V and 1 base at J, with 5 bases in the middle. The CDR3 DNA sequence: TGCGCCAGCAGCCAAGTCCTCAGCAATCAGCCCCAGCATTTT. It codes for CASSQVLSNQPQHF.

The chain is built from TRBV27 and TRBJ2-5; 9 bases match TRBD2. In germline, CDR1 is MNHEY, CDR2 SMNVEV (reference sequence). Unmatched junction bases numbered 6, after V lost 3 bases and J lost 4 bases. CDR3 length: 15 residues. The CDR3 DNA is TGTGCCAGCAGTTTTAACCCACTAGCGGGAGAGACCCAGTACTTC. Residues: CASSFNPLAGETQYF.

The genes are TRBV15 and TRBJ2-7, with a tentative D call TRBD2 (6 bases). V gave up 5 bases and J gave up 3 bases, with 11 bases separating them. The CDR3 is 13 residues long. CDR1 is LNHNV and CDR2 is YYDKDF in the germline V gene (reference sequence). This CDR3 reads CATSGGNFYEQYF. The CDR3 DNA is TGTGCCACCAGCGGAGGGAACTTCTACGAGCAGTACTTC.

V and J are TRBV6-6 and TRBJ2-7; TRBD2 aligns across 12 bases. Germline CDR1 MNHNY, CDR2 SVGAGI (reference sequence). The CDR3 has 14 amino acids. J was trimmed by 4 bases and V by 11 bases; bases with no gene match: 9. The CDR3 DNA reads TGTGCCGGGTCATCGACTAGCGGGAGATACGAGCAGTACTTC. Its translation: CAGSSTSGRYEQYF.

A single count supports this clone. V is TRBV4-1 and J is TRBJ1-4; no definite D call. Germline assignment: CDR1 MGHRA and CDR2 YSYEKL. CDR3 size: 15 residues. V lost 0 bases and J lost 5, with 10 bases in between. The CDR3 DNA is TGCGCCAGCAGCCAAGAGTCGTCCGTAAATGAAAAACTGTTTTTT. As protein: CASSQESSVNEKLFF.

The chain employs TRBV9 and TRBJ2-7, with D uncertain. Germline V gene sequence: CDR1 SGDLS, CDR2 YYNGEE. CDR3 length: 12 residues. V lost 4 bases, J lost 4 bases, and 9 bases lay in between. The CDR3 DNA is TGTGCCAGCAGCTTGGACGGTTACGAGCAGTACTTC. Its protein is CASSLDGYEQYF.

The V gene is TRBV6-1, the J gene TRBJ2-1; D gene ambiguous. Germline values: CDR1 MNHNS, CDR2 SASEGT. The germline V and J ends were trimmed by 3 bases and 4 bases, with 7 bases remaining between them. The CDR3 totals 13 residues. Written as DNA, the CDR3 is TGTGCCAGCAGTGACACGGATTACAATGAGCAGTTCTTC. Protein product: CASSDTDYNEQFF.

V usage is TRBV14 and J usage is TRBJ2-5; D possibly corresponds to TRBD2 (5 bases). V lost 0 bases to trimming and J lost 4 bases, with 21 bases between them. Per germline, CDR1 SGHDN and CDR2 FVKESK. The CDR3 has 18 residues. The DNA of the CDR3 is TGTGCCAGCAGCCAAGATTTTGGGGAGAAAGGGCATCGAGAGACCCAGTACTTC. Its protein is CASSQDFGEKGHRETQYF.

The chain combines TRBV7-3 with TRBJ2-3; the D gene is possibly TRBD2 (6 bases). Germline V gene data show CDR1 as SGHTA and CDR2 as FQGTGA. This CDR3 has 15 residues. The ends were cut back, 0 bases at V and 4 bases at J, with 11 bases in the middle. CDR3 amino acids: CASSLTGGGADTQYF. The CDR3 region has the DNA TGTGCCAGCAGCTTAACTGGCGGAGGGGCAGATACGCAGTATTTT.

The V gene is TRBV10-2, the J gene TRBJ2-7; D uncertain. The CDR3 runs 15 residues. Germline CDR1 reads WSHSY; CDR2 reads SAAADI. Trimming cost V 2 bases and J 2 bases, with 13 bases left between them. In DNA, the CDR3 is TGCGCCAGCAGTGAGAAAGGACGCGGACCCTACGAGCAGTACTTC. Protein product: CASSEKGRGPYEQYF.

V and J are TRBV9 and TRBJ1-5; a possible D gene is TRBD1 (6 bases). Germline lookup yields CDR1 SGDLS and CDR2 YYNGEE. There are 15 residues in the CDR3. V dropped 7 bases and J dropped 4 bases, with 18 bases sitting between them. The CDR3 protein is CASDARGDTNQPQHF. The CDR3 DNA reads TGTGCCAGCGACGCCAGGGGCGATACAAATCAGCCCCAGCATTTT.

This clone appeared a few times. V usage is TRBV9 and J usage is TRBJ2-3, with 11 bases fitting TRBD2. The CDR3 is 18 residues long. After removal of 0 bases from V and 0 bases from J, the junction contained 6 bases not matched to a gene. Germline V gene lookup returns CDR1 SGDLS and CDR2 YYNGEE. For the CDR3, the DNA is TGTGCCAGCAGCGTAGATCCTAGCGGGGGGCCTAGCACAGATACGCAGTATTTT. As protein: CASSVDPSGGPSTDTQYF.

V is TRBV4-1 and J is TRBJ2-1; D is unresolved. Germline lookup yields CDR1 MGHRA and CDR2 YSYEKL. The V end lost 3 bases, the J end lost 8 bases, and 17 bases lay between the germline ends. The CDR3 totals 15 residues. As DNA, the CDR3 is TGCGCCAGCAGCCAGAACTCTGAGATCGGCGATGAGCAGTTCTTC. Its translation: CASSQNSEIGDEQFF.

The V gene is TRBV4-2, the J gene TRBJ2-7, with D perhaps given as TRBD1 or TRBD2 (6 bases each). Germline V gene data show CDR1 as LGHNA and CDR2 as YNFKEQ. There are 16 residues in the CDR3. The ends were cut back, 0 bases at V and 0 bases at J, with 12 bases in the middle. The CDR3 loop is CASSQEVEGDSYEQYF. CDR3 DNA: TGTGCCAGCAGCCAAGAAGTGGAGGGGGACTCCTACGAGCAGTACTTC.